This T cell receptor beta chain was sequenced in a study of T cells in tumors after PD-1 blockade. Study information: Treatment was either pembrolizumab 200 mg every 3 weeks or cemiplimab 350 mg every 2 weeks. Daily vismodegib 150 mg continued in a subset of anti-PD-1-treated patients. Blood samples averaged roughly 110,000 templates (range 24,679-257,772) and fewer than 45,000 unique clonotypes. General study results and limits: Blood contained about 40% of the tumor's TCR clonotypes.

Assay: immunoSEQ multiplex PCR; the TCRdb copy retains only in-frame clones and omits some. The sample yields about 19,000 clones, approximately 81% seen once. V lost 5 bases and J lost 8; bases outside the gene matches: 8. Germline CDR1 reads SGHVS; CDR2 reads FNYEAQ. The CDR3 loop spans 15 amino acids. With regard to this clone: The target antigen is unknown.

Source: PBMCs, taken after anti-PD-1 therapy. This chain uses TRBV7-6 with TRBJ2-1, with 11 bases lining up with TRBD2. This TCR derives from a human donor with advanced basal cell or squamous cell carcinoma (not recorded which). The CDR3 sequence: CASSHSGRALDEQFF. For the CDR3, the DNA is TGTGCCAGCAGCCATAGCGGGAGGGCCTTGGATGAGCAGTTCTTC.